Presented here are 9 T cell receptor beta chains from one specimen sequenced in a study of CD8 T cells in ankylosing spondylitis. Study-wide points: A TCR beta motif made of fewer than ten highly homologous variants seemed typical of ankylosing spondylitis blood.

TCRdb redid the calling of the 5' RACE reads with MiXCR, one entry per CDR3 protein. This table holds roughly 440,000 distinct CDR3 sequences, roughly 18% found once. Their recognized antigens are unknown. Material: blood, either unsorted or a sorted T cell fraction (not recorded which). The receptors here all came from a male donor with ankylosing spondylitis.

This clonotype was observed a few times. The rearrangement joins TRBV7-2 to TRBJ2-2; TRBD1 aligns across 8 bases. The CDR3 totals 15 residues. Germline assignment: CDR1 SGHTA and CDR2 FQGNSA. The V segment lost 1 base and the J segment 6 bases; nucleotides outside the gene matches: 4. This chain's CDR3 is CASSLEGRGPGELFF. The DNA of the CDR3 is TGTGCCAGCAGCTTAGAGGGCAGGGGGCCCGGGGAGCTGTTTTTT.

This clonotype was detected a few times. V and J are TRBV5-1 and TRBJ2-7; D may be TRBD2 (6 bases). CDR1 and CDR2 (germline): SGHRS, YFSETQ. The CDR3 length is 14 residues. The germline V and J ends were trimmed by 4 bases and 0 bases, with 11 bases remaining between them. CDR3 sequence reads: CASSVGGSSYEQYF. Written as DNA, the CDR3 is TGCGCCAGCAGCGTCGGGGGAAGCTCCTACGAGCAGTACTTC.

This clonotype was seen more than once but under ten times. The rearrangement joins TRBV20-1 to TRBJ2-1, with TRBD2 matching 8 bases. This CDR3 is built from 14 residues. The V gene end was trimmed by 6 bases and the J gene end by 0 bases; junction bases not matched to a gene: 4. From germline, CDR1 is DFQATT and CDR2 SNEGSKA (reference sequence). The CDR3 coding sequence is TGCAGTGCCAAACTAGCGGCCTCCTACAATGAGCAGTTCTTC. It encodes CSAKLAASYNEQFF.

The V call is TRBV20-1, the J call TRBJ2-7; D gene unclear. Germline CDR1 DFQATT, CDR2 SNEGSKA (reference sequence). The CDR3 covers 10 residues. Deletions cut 7 bases from V and 5 bases from J, with 9 bases between. The CDR3, as DNA: TGCAGTGTTTATAGGGACGAGCAGTACTTC. It encodes CSVYRDEQYF.

The genes are TRBV30 and TRBJ2-2; D is possibly TRBD2 (5 bases). The CDR3 runs 13 residues. Germline CDR1 reads GTSNPN; CDR2 reads SVGIG (reference sequence). V lost 4 bases, J lost 0 bases, and 6 bases lay in between. CDR3 nucleotide sequence: TGTGCCTGGACCGGGACGAACACCGGGGAGCTGTTTTTT. It translates to CAWTGTNTGELFF.

This clonotype was counted only a few times. The chain joins TRBV3-1 to TRBJ2-3; 10 nucleotides line up with TRBD2. Germline trimming cut 5 bases from V and 6 bases from J; bases unmatched to any gene: 5. This CDR3 spans 14 amino acids. Germline V gene lookup returns CDR1 LGHDT and CDR2 YNNKEL (reference sequence). The CDR3 coding sequence is TGTGCCAGCAGCAACCTAGCGGGAGTCGATACGCAGTATTTT. Its protein is CASSNLAGVDTQYF.

In DNA, the CDR3 is TGTGCCTGGACAAGGGGGAGCTCTGGGGCCAACGTCCTGACTTTC. Protein product: CAWTRGSSGANVLTF. The chain uses TRBV30 and TRBJ2-6, with D possibly being TRBD1 (6 bases). Trimming took 4 bases from V and 0 from J, leaving 10 bases between them. The CDR3 runs 15 residues. CDR1 GTSNPN and CDR2 SVGIG come from the germline V gene (reference sequence).

V is TRBV4-1 and J is TRBJ2-1; D is possibly TRBD2 (6 bases). Trimming removed 0 bases at V and 5 bases at J, with 14 bases between. CDR1 is MGHRA, CDR2 YSYEKL, per germline. This CDR3 is 16 amino acids long. The CDR3 bases are TGCGCCAGCAGCCAAGAAGAGCTAGCGCCAAACAATGAGCAGTTCTTC. It yields the protein CASSQEELAPNNEQFF.

This clonotype came up a few times. The chain uses TRBV7-9 and TRBJ2-1; D tentatively fits TRBD1 or TRBD2 (5 bases each). Trimming removed 5 bases from V and 6 bases from J, with 17 bases in between. The germline V gene has CDR1 SEHNR and CDR2 FQNEAQ (reference sequence). This CDR3 has 15 residues. Here the CDR3 DNA reads TGTGCCAGCAGCCCTTGGGACCCCGCTTTCAATGAGCAGTTCTTC. Amino acid sequence: CASSPWDPAFNEQFF.